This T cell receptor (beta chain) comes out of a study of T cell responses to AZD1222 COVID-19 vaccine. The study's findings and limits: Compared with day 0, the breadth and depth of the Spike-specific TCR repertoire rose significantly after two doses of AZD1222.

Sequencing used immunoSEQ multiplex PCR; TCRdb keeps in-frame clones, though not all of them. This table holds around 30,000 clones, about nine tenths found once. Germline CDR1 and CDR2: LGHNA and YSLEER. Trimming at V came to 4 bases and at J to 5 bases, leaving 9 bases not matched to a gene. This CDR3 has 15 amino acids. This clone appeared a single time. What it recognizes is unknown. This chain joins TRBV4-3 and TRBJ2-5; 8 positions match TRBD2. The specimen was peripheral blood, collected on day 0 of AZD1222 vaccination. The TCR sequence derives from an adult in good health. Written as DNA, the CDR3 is TGCGCCAGCAGCCCACTAGCGGCTGGGGGGGAGACCCAGTACTTC. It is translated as CASSPLAAGGETQYF.